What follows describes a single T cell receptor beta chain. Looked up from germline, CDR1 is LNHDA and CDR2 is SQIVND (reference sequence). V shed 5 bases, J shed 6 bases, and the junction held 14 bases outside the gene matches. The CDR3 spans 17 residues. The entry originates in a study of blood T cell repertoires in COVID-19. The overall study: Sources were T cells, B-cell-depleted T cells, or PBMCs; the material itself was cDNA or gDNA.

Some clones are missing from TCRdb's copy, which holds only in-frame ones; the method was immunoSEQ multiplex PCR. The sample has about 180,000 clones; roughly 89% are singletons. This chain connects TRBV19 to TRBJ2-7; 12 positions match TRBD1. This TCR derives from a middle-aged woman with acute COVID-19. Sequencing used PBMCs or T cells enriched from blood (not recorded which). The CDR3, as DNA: TGTGCCAGTAGTGCGGGACAGGGGGCTAGCGGGGCCCGCGAGCAGTACTTC. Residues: CASSAGQGASGAREQYF.